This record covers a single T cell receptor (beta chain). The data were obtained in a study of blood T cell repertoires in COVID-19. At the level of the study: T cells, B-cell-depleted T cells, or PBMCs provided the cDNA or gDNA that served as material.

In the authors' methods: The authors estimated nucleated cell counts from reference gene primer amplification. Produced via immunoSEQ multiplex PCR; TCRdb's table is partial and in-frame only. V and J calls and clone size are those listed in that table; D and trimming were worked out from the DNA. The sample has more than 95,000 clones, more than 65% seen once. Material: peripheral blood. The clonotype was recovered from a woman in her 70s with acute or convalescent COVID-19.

This CDR3 reads CASSMRGNNSPLHF. The CDR3 DNA reads as TGTGCCAGTAGTATGCGAGGGAATAATTCACCCCTCCACTTT. This rearrangement joins TRBV19 to TRBJ1-6; D unclear. Trimming took off 3 bases at V and 5 bases at J, with 8 bases between the two ends. The germline CDR1 and CDR2 sequences are LNHDA and SQIVND (reference sequence). The CDR3 is made up of 14 amino acids.